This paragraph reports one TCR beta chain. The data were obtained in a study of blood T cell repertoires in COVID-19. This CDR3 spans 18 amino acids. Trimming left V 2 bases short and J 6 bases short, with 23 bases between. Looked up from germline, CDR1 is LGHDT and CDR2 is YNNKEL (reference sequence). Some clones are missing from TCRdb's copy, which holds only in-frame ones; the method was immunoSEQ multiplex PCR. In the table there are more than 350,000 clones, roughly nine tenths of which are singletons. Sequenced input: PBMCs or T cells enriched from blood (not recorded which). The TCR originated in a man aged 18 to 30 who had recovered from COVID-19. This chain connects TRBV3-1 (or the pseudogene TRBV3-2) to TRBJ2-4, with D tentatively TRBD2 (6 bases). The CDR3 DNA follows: TGTGCCAGCAGCCAAACCAGCGGGCTCCTATCCCCAGCAAACATTCAGTACTTC. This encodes CASSQTSGLLSPANIQYF.